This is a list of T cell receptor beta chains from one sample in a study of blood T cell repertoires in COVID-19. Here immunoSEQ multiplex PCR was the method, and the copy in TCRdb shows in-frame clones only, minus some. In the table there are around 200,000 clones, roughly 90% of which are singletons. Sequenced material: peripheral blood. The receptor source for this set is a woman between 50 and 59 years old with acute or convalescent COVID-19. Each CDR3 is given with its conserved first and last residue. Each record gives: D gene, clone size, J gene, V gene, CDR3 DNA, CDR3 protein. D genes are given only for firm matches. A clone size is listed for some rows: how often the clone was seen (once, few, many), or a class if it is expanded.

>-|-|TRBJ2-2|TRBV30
TGTGCCTGGAGTGTAGGGGGAAGGGAGCTGTTTTTT
CAWSVGGRELFF
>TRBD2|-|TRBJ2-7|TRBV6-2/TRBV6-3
TGTGCCAGCAGTTACGGCCTAGCGGCCTACGAGCAGTACTTC
CASSYGLAAYEQYF
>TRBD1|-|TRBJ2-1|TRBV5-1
TGCGCCAGCAGCGGAATGGACAGGGTATCTTATGAGCAGTTCTTC
CASSGMDRVSYEQFF
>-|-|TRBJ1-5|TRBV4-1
TGCGCCAGCAGCCAAGCTCCAGGGGCGGATCAGCCCCAGCATTTT
CASSQAPGADQPQHF
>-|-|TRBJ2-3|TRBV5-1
TGCGCCAGCAGCTTGGGTCCGGGCGGGGCAGATACGCAGTATTTT
CASSLGPGGADTQYF
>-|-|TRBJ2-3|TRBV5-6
TGTGCCAGCAGCCATCGGACAGCTAGCACAGATACGCAGTATTTT
CASSHRTASTDTQYF
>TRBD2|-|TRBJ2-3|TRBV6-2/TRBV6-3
TGTGCCAGCAGTTACTCGGGACTAGCGGGTTTTTTCTCACGGGATACGCAGTATTTT
CASSYSGLAGFFSRDTQYF
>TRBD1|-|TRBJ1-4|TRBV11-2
TGTGCCAGCAGCCCCCAGGGGGGTGGGTATAATGAAAAACTGTTTTTT
CASSPQGGGYNEKLFF
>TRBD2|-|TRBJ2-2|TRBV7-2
TGTGCCAGCCGGGGGGGCATTAACACCGGGGAGCTGTTTTTT
CASRGGINTGELFF
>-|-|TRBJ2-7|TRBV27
TGTGCCAGCAGTGGGGGGGACACATACTACGAGCAGTACTTC
CASSGGDTYYEQYF
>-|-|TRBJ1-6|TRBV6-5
TGTGCCAGCAGTTACGGGGCAGTCCGAGATTCACCCCTCCACTTT
CASSYGAVRDSPLHF
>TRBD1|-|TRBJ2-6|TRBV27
TGTGCCAGCAGTCAAGCTTGGGGACAGTCCGCCTCTGGGGCCAACGTCCTGACTTTC
CASSQAWGQSASGANVLTF
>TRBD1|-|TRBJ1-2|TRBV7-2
TGTGCCAGCAGCTTAGGATCGGGGACAGGGGGATGGGGCTACACCTTC
CASSLGSGTGGWGYTF
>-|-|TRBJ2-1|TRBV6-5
TGTGCCAGCAGTCCCCACGGAGTGAATGAGCAGTTCTTC
CASSPHGVNEQFF
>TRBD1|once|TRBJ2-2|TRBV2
TGTGCCAGCAGTCCCGGGACAGGGATCGGGGAGCTGTTTTTT
CASSPGTGIGELFF
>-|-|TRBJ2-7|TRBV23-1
TGCGCCAGCAGTCAATCGCGAGAGCAGTACTTC
CASSQSREQYF
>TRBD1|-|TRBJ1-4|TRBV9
TGTGCCAGCAGCGTTGGACAGGGGAATGAAAAACTGTTTTTT
CASSVGQGNEKLFF
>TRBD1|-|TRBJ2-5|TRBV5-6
TGTGCCAGCAGCAGCGACAGGGATCGCCTTGGGACCCAGTACTTC
CASSSDRDRLGTQYF
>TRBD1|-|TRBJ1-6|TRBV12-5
TGTGCTAGTGGTTTGCTCAGGGACAGGGGTCCTAATTCACCCCTCCACTTT
CASGLLRDRGPNSPLHF
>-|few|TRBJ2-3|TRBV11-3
TGTGCCAGCAGCTTGGGGCTAGTTACAGATACGCAGTATTTT
CASSLGLVTDTQYF
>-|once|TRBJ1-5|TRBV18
TGTGCCAGCTCACCAGCAAGTGGGAGGGGCCAGCCCCAGCATTTT
CASSPASGRGQPQHF
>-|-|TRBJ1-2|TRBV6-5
TGTGCCAGCAGTTACAGGGGTGGCTACACCTTC
CASSYRGGYTF
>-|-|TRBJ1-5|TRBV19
TGTGCCAGTAGTTGGGGCAGCTTGTATAGCAATCAGCCCCAGCATTTT
CASSWGSLYSNQPQHF
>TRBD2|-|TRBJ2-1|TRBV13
TGTGCCAGCAGCCTCTCGGGACTAGCGGGTAACAATGAGCAGTTCTTC
CASSLSGLAGNNEQFF
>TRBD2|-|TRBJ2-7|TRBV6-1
TGTGCCAGCAGTGAAACTAGCGGGGCCAGCTACGAGCAGTACTTC
CASSETSGASYEQYF
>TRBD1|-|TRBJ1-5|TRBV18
TGTGCCAGCTCCCCGACAGGGTTCGACCAGCCCCAGCATTTT
CASSPTGFDQPQHF
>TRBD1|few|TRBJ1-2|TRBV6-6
TGTGCCAGCAGTTACCCGCCAGGGACAGAGGATGGCTACACCTTC
CASSYPPGTEDGYTF
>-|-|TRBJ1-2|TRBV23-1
TGCGCCAGCGGCCAAACAGGGCGCTCATGGGGCTACACCTTC
CASGQTGRSWGYTF
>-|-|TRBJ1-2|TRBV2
TGTGCCAGCAAGGTGGACAGTACTAGCTATGGCTACACCTTC
CASKVDSTSYGYTF
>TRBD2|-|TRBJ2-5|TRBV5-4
TGTGCCAGCAGCTTGGGACTAGCGGGCGGTGAGACCCAGTACTTC
CASSLGLAGGETQYF
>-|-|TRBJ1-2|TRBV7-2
TGTGCCAGCAGCCTAAATGGGGGGAGAGGCGGCTACACCTTC
CASSLNGGRGGYTF
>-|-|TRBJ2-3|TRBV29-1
TGCAGCGTTGGACCCGGGTCCACAGATACGCAGTATTTT
CSVGPGSTDTQYF
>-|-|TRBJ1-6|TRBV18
TGTGCCAGCTCACCTGCGGACAGTCACTATAATTCACCCCTCCACTTT
CASSPADSHYNSPLHF
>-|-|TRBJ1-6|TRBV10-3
TGTGCCATCAGGGTAGAGTATAATTCACCCCTCCACTTT
CAIRVEYNSPLHF
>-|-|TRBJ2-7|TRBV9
TGTGCCAGCAGCGGGGGAGGCGAGCAGTACTTC
CASSGGGEQYF
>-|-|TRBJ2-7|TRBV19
TGTGCCAGTAGTCCGTTGAGGGTTGCCCTTTACGAGCAGTACTTC
CASSPLRVALYEQYF
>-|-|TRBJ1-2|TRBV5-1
TGCGCCAGCAGCTTGGCATCAGATGGCTACACCTTC
CASSLASDGYTF